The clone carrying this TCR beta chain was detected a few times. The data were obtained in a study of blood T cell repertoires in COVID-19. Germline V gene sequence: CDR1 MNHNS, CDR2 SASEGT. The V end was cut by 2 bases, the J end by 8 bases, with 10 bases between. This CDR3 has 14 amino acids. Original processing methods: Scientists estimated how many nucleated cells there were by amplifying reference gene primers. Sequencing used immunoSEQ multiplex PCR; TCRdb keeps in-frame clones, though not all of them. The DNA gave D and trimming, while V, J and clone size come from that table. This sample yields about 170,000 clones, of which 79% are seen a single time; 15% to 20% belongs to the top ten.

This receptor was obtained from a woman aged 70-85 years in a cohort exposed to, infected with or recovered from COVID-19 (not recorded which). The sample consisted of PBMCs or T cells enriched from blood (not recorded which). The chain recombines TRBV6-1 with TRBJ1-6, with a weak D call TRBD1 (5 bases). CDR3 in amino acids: CASSEQGRDSPLHF. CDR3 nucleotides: TGTGCCAGCAGTGAACAGGGTCGCGATTCACCCCTCCACTTT.